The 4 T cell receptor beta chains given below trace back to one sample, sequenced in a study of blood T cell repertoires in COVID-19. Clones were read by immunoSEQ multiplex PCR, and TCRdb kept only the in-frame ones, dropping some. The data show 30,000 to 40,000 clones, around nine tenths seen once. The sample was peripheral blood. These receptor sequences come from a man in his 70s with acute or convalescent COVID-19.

DNA of the CDR3: TGTGCCAGCAGTTTCCTGGGACTGCGCCATACGCAGTATTTT. Its translation: CASSFLGLRHTQYF. The genes are TRBV28 and TRBJ2-3; D is possibly TRBD2 (6 bases). V was clipped by 3 bases and J by 7 bases, with 14 bases between them. The CDR3 loop spans 14 amino acids. Germline V CDR1 and CDR2: MDHEN, SYDVKM.

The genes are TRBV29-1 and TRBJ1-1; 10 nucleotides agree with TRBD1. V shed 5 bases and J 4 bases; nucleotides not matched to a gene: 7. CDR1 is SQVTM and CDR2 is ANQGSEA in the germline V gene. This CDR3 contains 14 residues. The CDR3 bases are TGCAGCGTTCTGACAGGGGGCGGGAGCACTGAAGCTTTCTTT. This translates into CSVLTGGGSTEAFF.

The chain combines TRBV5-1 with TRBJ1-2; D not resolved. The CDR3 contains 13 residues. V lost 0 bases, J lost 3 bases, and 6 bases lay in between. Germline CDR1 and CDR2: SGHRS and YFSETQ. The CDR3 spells CASSLVADYGYTF. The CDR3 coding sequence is TGCGCCAGCAGCTTGGTGGCCGACTATGGCTACACCTTC. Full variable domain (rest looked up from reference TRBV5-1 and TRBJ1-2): KAGVTQTPRYLIKTRGQQVTLSCSPISGHRSVSWYQQTPGQGLQFLFEYFSETQRNKGNFPGRFSGRQFSNSRSEMNVSTLELGDSALYLCASSLVADYGYTFGSGTRLTVV.

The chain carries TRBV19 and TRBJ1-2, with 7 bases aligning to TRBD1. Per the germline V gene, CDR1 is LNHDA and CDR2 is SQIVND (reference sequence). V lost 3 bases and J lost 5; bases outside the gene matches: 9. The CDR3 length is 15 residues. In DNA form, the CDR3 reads TGTGCCAGTAGTATGGCCAAGGGGGCGCAGTATGGCTACACCTTC. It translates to CASSMAKGAQYGYTF.